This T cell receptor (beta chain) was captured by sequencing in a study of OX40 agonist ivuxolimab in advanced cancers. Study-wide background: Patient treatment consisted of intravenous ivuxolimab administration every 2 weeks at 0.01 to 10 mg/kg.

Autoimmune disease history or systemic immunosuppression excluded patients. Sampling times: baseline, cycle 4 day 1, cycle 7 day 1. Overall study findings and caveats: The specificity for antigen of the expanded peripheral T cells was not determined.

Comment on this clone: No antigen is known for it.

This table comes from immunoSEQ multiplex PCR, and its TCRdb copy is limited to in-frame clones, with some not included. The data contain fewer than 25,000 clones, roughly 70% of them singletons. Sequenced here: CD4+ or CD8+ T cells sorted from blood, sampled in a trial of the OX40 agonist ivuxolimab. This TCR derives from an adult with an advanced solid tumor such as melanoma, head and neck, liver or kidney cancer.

CDR3 residues: CASIPSGAREKLFF. Here the CDR3 DNA reads TGTGCCAGCATCCCGAGTGGGGCTAGGGAAAAACTGTTTTTT. V gene TRBV7-9 combines with J gene TRBJ1-4; tentatively, D is TRBD1 (5 bases). Germline V CDR1 and CDR2: SEHNR, FQNEAQ (reference sequence). Trimming removed 7 bases from V and 8 bases from J, with 17 bases in between. This CDR3 is built from 14 residues.